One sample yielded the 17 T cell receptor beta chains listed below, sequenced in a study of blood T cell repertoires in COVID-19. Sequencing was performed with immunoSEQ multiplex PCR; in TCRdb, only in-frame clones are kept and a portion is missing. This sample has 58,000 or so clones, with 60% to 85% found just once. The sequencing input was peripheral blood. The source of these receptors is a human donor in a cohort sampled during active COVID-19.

CDR3 bases: TGTGCCAGCAGTTACGGCAGGGGGATCGACCAGCCCCAGCATTTT. Protein: CASSYGRGIDQPQHF. V and J are TRBV6-6 and TRBJ1-5; 7 bases are shared with TRBD1. V was clipped by 2 bases and J by 7 bases; unmatched bases: 8. CDR1 and CDR2 (germline): MNHNY, SVGAGI (reference sequence). The CDR3 consists of 15 residues.

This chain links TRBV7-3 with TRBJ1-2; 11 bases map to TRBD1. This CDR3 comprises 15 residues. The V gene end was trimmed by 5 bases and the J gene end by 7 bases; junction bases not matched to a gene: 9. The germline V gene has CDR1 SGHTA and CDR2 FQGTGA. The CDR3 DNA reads TGTGCCAGCAGCCCCGCGGACAGGGGGCTTGTTGGCTACACCTTC. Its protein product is CASSPADRGLVGYTF. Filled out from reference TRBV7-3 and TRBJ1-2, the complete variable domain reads GAGVSQTPSNKVTEKGKYVELRCDPISGHTALYWYRQSLGQGPEFLIYFQGTGAADDSGLPNDRFFAVRPEGSVSTLKIQRTERGDSAVYLCASSPADRGLVGYTFGSGTRLTVV.

The CDR3 DNA reads TGTGCCAGCAGCCGCGGCCTAGCGGAACAAGAGACCCAGTACTTC. Translated: CASSRGLAEQETQYF. V usage is TRBV3-1 (or the pseudogene TRBV3-2) and J usage is TRBJ2-5, with 7 bases identical to TRBD2. CDR1 and CDR2 (germline): LGHDT, YNNKEL (reference sequence). The CDR3 is 15 amino acids. The J segment lost 2 bases and the V segment lost 4 bases, leaving 7 bases of the junction unmatched.

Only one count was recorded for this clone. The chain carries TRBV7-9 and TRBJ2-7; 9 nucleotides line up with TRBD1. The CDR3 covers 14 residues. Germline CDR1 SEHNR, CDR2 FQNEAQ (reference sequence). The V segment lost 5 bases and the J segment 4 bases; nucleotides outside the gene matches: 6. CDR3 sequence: CASSPRDRVYEQYF. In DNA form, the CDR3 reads TGTGCCAGCAGCCCCCGGGACAGGGTTTACGAGCAGTACTTC.

This CDR3 is CASSPSYYGYTF. As DNA, the CDR3 is TGTGCCAGCAGTCCGAGTTACTATGGCTACACCTTC. This chain connects TRBV28 to TRBJ1-2; D not certain. This CDR3 has 12 residues. Germline V lookup: CDR1 MDHEN, CDR2 SYDVKM. Trimming took off 5 bases at V and 3 bases at J, with 7 bases between the two ends.

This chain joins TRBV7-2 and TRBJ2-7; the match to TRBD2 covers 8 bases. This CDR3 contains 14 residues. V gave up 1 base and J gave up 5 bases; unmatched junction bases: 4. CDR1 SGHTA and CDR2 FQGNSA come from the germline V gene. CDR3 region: CASSLEAGVHEQYF. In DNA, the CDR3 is TGTGCCAGCAGCTTAGAAGCGGGAGTCCACGAGCAGTACTTC.

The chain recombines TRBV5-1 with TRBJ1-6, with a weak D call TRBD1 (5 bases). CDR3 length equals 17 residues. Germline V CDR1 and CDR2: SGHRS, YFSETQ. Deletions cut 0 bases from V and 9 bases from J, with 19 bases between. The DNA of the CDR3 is TGCGCCAGCAGCTTGGAAGGTCCTATGGCAGGGCGTTCACCCCTCCACTTT. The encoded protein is CASSLEGPMAGRSPLHF.

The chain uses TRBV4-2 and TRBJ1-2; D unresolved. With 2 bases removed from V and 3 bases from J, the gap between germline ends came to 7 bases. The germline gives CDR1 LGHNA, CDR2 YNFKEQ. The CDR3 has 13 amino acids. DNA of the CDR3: TGTGCCAGCAGCCAATCAGATGACTATGGCTACACCTTC. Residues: CASSQSDDYGYTF.

This CDR3 reads CASSLDVGTGLPEQYF. CDR3 bases: TGTGCCAGCAGCTTAGACGTTGGGACAGGCCTTCCGGAGCAGTACTTC. The chain recombines TRBV7-9 with TRBJ2-7; TRBD1 agrees at 8 bases. The length of the CDR3 is 16 residues. The germline gives CDR1 SEHNR, CDR2 FQNEAQ (reference sequence). Trimming at V came to 1 base and at J to 7 bases, leaving 12 bases not matched to a gene.

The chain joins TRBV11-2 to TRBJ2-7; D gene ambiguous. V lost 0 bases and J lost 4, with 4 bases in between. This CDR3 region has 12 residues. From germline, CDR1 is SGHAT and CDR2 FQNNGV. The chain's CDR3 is CASSLDSYEQYF. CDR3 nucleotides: TGTGCCAGCAGCTTAGATAGTTACGAGCAGTACTTC.

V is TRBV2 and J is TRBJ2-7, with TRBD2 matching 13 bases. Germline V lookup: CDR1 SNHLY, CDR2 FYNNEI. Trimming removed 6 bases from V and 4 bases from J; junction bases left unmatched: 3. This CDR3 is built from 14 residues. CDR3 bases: TGTGCCAGCAGCAGGACTAGCGGGGGTTACGAGCAGTACTTC. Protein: CASSRTSGGYEQYF.

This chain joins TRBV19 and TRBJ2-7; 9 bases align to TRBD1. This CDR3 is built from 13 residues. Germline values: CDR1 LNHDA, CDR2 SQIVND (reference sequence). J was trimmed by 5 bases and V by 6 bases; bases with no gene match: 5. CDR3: CASRGQGFDEQYF. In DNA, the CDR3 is TGTGCCAGTAGGGGACAGGGTTTTGACGAGCAGTACTTC.

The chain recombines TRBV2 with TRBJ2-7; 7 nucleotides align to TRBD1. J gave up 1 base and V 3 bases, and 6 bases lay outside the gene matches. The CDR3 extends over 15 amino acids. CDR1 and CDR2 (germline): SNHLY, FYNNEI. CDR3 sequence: CASSDLGQRSYEQYF. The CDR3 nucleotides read TGTGCCAGCAGTGACTTGGGACAGCGATCCTACGAGCAGTACTTC.

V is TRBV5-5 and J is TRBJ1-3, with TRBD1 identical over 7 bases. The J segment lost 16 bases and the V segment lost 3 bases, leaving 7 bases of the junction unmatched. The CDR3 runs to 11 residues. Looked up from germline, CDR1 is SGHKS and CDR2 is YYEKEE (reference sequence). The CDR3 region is CASSSDRTAYF. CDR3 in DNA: TGTGCCAGCAGCTCGGACAGGACGGCGTATTTT.

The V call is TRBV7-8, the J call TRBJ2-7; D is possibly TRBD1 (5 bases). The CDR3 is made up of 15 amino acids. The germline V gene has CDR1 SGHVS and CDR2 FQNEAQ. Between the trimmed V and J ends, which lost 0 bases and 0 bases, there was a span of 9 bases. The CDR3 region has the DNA TGTGCCAGCAGCTTAGCTGGACACAGCTCCTACGAGCAGTACTTC. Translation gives CASSLAGHSSYEQYF.

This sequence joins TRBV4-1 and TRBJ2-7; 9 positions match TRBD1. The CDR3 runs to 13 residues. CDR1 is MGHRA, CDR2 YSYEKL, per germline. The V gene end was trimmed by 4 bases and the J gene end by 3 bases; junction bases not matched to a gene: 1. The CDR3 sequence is CASSLDRGYEQYF. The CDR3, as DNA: TGCGCCAGCAGCCTGGACAGGGGCTACGAGCAGTACTTC.

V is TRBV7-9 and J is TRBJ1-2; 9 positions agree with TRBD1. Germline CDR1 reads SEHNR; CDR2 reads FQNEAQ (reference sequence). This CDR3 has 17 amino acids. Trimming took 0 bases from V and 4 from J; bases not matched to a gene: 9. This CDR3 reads CASSLAAPTGGFYGYTF. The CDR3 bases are TGTGCCAGCAGCTTAGCGGCGCCTACAGGGGGCTTCTATGGCTACACCTTC.